This T cell receptor (beta chain) was captured by sequencing in a study of T cells in narcolepsy. Study findings and constraints: Comparing one patient's CSF and blood CD4+ clonotypes highlighted HCRT- and TRIB2-specific autoreactive clonotypes. No autoreactive T cell clone sequences appeared in some memory CD4+ repertoires. Blood of same and different patients, but not healthy controls, reportedly held recurring autoreactive clonotypes.

The repertoire was sequenced with immunoSEQ multiplex PCR; TCRdb's copy has only in-frame clones and lacks some. The sample has tens of thousands of clones, approximately 84% seen once. The germline CDR1 and CDR2 sequences are SEHNR and FQNEAQ (reference sequence). The V end lost 5 bases, the J end lost 4 bases, and 11 bases lay between the germline ends. This CDR3 has 13 residues. With respect to this clone: Antigen specificity is unknown.

This chain connects TRBV7-9 to TRBJ1-1, with D hard to call. The TCR originated in a human donor in good health. Sample: memory (CD45RA-) CD4+ T cells from blood. CDR3 bases: TGTGCCAGCAGCGAACGGACGAGCACTGAAGCTTTCTTT. Translated: CASSERTSTEAFF.